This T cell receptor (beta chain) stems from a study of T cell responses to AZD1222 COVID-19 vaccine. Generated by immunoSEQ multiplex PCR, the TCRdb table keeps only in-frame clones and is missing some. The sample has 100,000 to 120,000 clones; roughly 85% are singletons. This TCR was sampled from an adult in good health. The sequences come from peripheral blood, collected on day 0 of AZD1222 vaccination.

The CDR3 coding sequence is TGTGCCAGCAGTTACTCTGCGGGGAACGGCTACACCTTC. Protein sequence: CASSYSAGNGYTF. V gene TRBV6-5 combines with J gene TRBJ1-2, with D unclear. V was shortened by 0 bases and J by 8 bases, with 10 bases between the two germline ends. Germline V gene lookup returns CDR1 MNHEY and CDR2 SVGAGI. The CDR3 extends over 13 amino acids.